This passage covers 8 T cell receptor beta chains from one sample sequenced in a study of blood T cell repertoires in COVID-19. TCRdb keeps only in-frame clones here, not all; method: immunoSEQ multiplex PCR. Seen here are some 250,000 clones, approximately 90% observed once, and the top ten hold just over 7%. The sequenced sample consisted of peripheral blood. The receptors here all came from a man in his 60s who had recovered from COVID-19.

The chain is built from TRBV28 and TRBJ2-1; 12 bases are shared with TRBD1. V lost 4 bases to trimming and J lost 9 bases; unmatched junction nucleotides: 25. CDR3 size: 21 residues. CDR1 and CDR2 from the germline V gene are MDHEN and SYDVKM. CDR3 DNA sequence: TGTGCCAGCAGTTGGCTACCCGGCGGATCTAAACGGGACAGGGGGCTGGGTGAGCAGTTCTTC. This codes for CASSWLPGGSKRDRGLGEQFF. Variable domain in full (rest from reference TRBV28 and TRBJ2-1): DVKVTQSSRYLVKRTGEKVFLECVQDMDHENMFWYRQDPGLGLRLIYFSYDVKMKEKGDIPEGYSVSREKKERFSLILESASTNQTSMYLCASSWLPGGSKRDRGLGEQFFGPGTRLTVL.

The chain recombines TRBV9 with TRBJ1-2; 9 bases are a match to TRBD1. The ends lost 0 bases at V and 6 bases at J; junction bases unmatched: 9. Germline assignment: CDR1 SGDLS and CDR2 YYNGEE. The CDR3 has 16 amino acids. CDR3 in DNA: TGTGCCAGCAGCGTAGCTACTGGGACAGGGCTCAATGGCTACACCTTC. It translates to CASSVATGTGLNGYTF.

The chain links TRBV11-3 to TRBJ2-7; 8 positions agree with TRBD1. The CDR3 length is 16 residues. Trimming cost V 5 bases and J 4 bases; bases outside gene matches: 13. The germline V gene has CDR1 SGHNT and CDR2 YENEEA. CDR3 nucleotide sequence: TGTGCCAGCAGCCTTCAGGGACAGGCCGCCCCTTACGAGCAGTACTTC. Its translation is CASSLQGQAAPYEQYF.

This clone was picked up a small number of times. J is TRBJ1-1 and V is TRBV19, with D possibly TRBD1 on 5 matching bases. Germline CDR1 is LNHDA and CDR2 is SQIVND (reference sequence). CDR3 length: 13 residues. The ends were cut back, 5 bases at V and 0 bases at J, with 7 bases in the middle. The CDR3 here is CASSWGMNTEAFF. The DNA of the CDR3 is TGTGCCAGTAGTTGGGGCATGAACACTGAAGCTTTCTTT. The full variable domain, with the rest looked up from reference TRBV19 and TRBJ1-1, is DGGITQSPKYLFRKEGQNVTLSCEQNLNHDAMYWYRQDPGQGLRLIYYSQIVNDFQKGDIAEGYSVSREKKESFPLTVTSAQKNPTAFYLCASSWGMNTEAFFGQGTRLTVV.

The V gene is TRBV7-6, the J gene TRBJ1-6; D remains unclear. The CDR3 is made up of 14 amino acids. Germline-derived CDR1 and CDR2 are SGHVS and FNYEAQ. V gave up 0 bases and J gave up 7 bases, with 7 bases separating them. The DNA of the CDR3 is TGTGCCAGCAGCTTAGCAGGGAGAAATTCACCCCTCCACTTT. Translated: CASSLAGRNSPLHF.

The J gene is TRBJ2-3, the V gene TRBV7-6; 10 bases align to TRBD2. This CDR3 spans 16 amino acids. Unmatched junction bases numbered 3, after V lost 1 base and J lost 2 bases. The germline CDR1 and CDR2 sequences are SGHVS and FNYEAQ. The CDR3 sequence: CASSLDSGGLTDTQYF. The CDR3 nucleotides are TGTGCCAGCAGCTTAGATAGCGGGGGGCTCACAGATACGCAGTATTTT.

V and J are TRBV19 and TRBJ2-6; a weak D match, TRBD1 (5 bases). Germline lookup yields CDR1 LNHDA and CDR2 SQIVND (reference sequence). This CDR3 spans 16 amino acids. V was pared by 0 bases and J by 0 bases, with 6 bases between. CDR3 region: CASSIDQGSGANVLTF. As DNA, the CDR3 is TGTGCCAGTAGTATAGATCAGGGCTCTGGGGCCAACGTCCTGACTTTC.

The table lists this clone with a count of one. V gene TRBV30 combines with J gene TRBJ1-4, with 8 bases lining up with TRBD1. This CDR3 is 14 amino acids long. J was trimmed by 8 bases and V by 8 bases; bases with no gene match: 13. The germline V gene encodes CDR1 GTSNPN and CDR2 SVGIG (reference sequence). The CDR3: CAATPTGAMEKLFF. For the CDR3, the DNA is TGTGCCGCGACGCCGACAGGGGCGATGGAAAAACTGTTTTTT.